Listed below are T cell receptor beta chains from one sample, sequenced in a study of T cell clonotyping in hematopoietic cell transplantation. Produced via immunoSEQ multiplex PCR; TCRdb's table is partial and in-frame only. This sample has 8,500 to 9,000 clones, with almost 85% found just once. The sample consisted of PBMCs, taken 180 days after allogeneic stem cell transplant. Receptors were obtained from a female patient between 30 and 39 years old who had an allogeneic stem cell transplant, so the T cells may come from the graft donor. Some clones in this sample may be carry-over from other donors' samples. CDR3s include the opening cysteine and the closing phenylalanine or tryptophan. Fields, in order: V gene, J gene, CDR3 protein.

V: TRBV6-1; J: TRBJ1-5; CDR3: CASSEARAAPGNQPQHF
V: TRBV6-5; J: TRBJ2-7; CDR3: CASKTRTYEQYF
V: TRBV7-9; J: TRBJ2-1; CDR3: CASSPRGGSSYNEQFF
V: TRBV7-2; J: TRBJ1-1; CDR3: CASSLDGQTEAFF
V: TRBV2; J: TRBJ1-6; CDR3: CASSERGTGANSPLHF
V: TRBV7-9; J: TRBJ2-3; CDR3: CASSGPGPYTDTQYF
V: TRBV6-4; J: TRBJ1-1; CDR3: CASSAGGGTEAFF
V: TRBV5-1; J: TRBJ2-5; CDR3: CASSSLTSGVQETQYF
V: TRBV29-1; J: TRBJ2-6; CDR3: CSVAAGGGANVLTF
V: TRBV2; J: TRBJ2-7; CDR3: CASELTSEQYF
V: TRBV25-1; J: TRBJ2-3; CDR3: CASSRGGLAYF
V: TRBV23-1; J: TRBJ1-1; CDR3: CAGSNTEAFF
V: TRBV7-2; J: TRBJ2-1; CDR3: CASSLRPSSYNEQFF
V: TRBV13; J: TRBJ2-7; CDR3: CASSLEGYEQYF
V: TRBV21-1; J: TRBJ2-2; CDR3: CASSFRDRDTGELFF
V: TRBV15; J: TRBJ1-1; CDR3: CATSRVVDTEAFF
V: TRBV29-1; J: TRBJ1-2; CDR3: CSVEDLLPETGGGFSPYGYTF
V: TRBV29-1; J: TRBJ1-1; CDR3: CSVAPDRVRTEAFF
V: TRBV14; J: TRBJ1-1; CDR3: CARGTGRTEAFF
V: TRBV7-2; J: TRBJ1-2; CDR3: CASSPNSGYTF
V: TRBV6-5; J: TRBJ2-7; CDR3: CASSYRDRNYEQYF
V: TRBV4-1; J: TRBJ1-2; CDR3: CASSLAVGQGYGYTF
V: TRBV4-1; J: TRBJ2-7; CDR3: CASSQDHNSRGPYEQYF
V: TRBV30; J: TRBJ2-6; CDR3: CAYLRSGANVLTF
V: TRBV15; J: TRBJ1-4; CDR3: CATSRARTPGEKLFF
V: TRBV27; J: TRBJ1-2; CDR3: CASSLGRGAGYTF
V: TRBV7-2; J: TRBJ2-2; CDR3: CASSNAGSRSTGELFF
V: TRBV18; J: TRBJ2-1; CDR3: CASSRGLADIGEQFF
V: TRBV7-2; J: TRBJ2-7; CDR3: CASSLGAGGGGGEQYF
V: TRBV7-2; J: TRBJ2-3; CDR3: CASSLQRGVSTDTQYF
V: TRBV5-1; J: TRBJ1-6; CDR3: CASSGGTDSPLHF
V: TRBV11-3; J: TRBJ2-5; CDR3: CASSLQGTETQYF
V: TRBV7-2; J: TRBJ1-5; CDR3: CASSPRWGGSNQPQHF
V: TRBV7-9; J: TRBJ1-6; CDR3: CASSSSGEGSPLHF
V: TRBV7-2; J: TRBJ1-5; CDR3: CATQGGSNQPQHF
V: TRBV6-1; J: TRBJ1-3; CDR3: CASSGPNSGNTIYF
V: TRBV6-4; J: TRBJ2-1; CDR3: CASSEDGLSYNEQFF
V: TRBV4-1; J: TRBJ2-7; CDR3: CASSLRPSVDEQYF
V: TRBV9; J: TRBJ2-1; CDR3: CASSVAVRYNEQFF
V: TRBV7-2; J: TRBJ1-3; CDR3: CASSRMSGGNTIYF
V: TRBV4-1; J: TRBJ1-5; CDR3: CASSQDVNGGNQPQHF
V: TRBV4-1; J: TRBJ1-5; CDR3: CASSQESPSNQPQHF
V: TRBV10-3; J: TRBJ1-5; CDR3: CAISESGHNQPQHF
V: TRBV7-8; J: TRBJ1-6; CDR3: CASSLEGSPLHF
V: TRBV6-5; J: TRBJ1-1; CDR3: CASSYSSGGRTEAFF
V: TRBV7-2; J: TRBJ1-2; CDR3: CASSLVVGETGYTF
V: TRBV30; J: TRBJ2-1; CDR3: CAWDIGSSYNEQFF
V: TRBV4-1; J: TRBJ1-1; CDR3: CASSQDGSAGTEAFF
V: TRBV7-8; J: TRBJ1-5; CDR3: CASSLAIGGSGSNQPQHF
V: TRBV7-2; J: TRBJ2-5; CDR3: CASSRRYGEQETQYF
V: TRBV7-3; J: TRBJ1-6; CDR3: CASSLTLSGAPLHF
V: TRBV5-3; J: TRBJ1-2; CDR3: CARSLGARGTRGYTF
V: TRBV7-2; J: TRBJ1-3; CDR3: CASRPTASVLNTIYF
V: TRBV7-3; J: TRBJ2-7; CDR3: CASSLGPGPSAEQYF